This T cell receptor (beta chain) was profiled in a study of T-cell reconstitution after alpha-beta-depleted transplantation in children. For TCRbeta, the library was prepared with unique molecular identifiers. TCRdb recomputed calls from the PCR reads with MiXCR, one row per CDR3 protein. The table includes 800,000 to 1,000,000 distinct CDR3 sequences, about 29% detected once. The germline gives CDR1 MNHNS, CDR2 SASEGT. This CDR3 is built from 14 residues. The V and J ends lost 7 bases and 3 bases respectively, with 12 bases between them. The TCR comes from a boy in the first two years of life who had a stem cell transplant for SCID, so the T cells may come from the graft donor. The specimen was PBMCs, mostly from graft donor cells, collected 360 days after TCRalphabeta/CD19-depleted stem cell transplant. The rearrangement uses TRBV6-1 and TRBJ2-2, with D possibly being TRBD1 (5 bases). CDR3 protein: CASIARADTGELFF. The CDR3 nucleotides are TGTGCCAGCATTGCCAGGGCTGACACCGGGGAGCTGTTTTTT.